The 21 T cell receptor beta chains listed next were all sequenced from one sample in a study of shared clonotypes between healthy human individuals. TCRdb's table, derived via immunoSEQ multiplex PCR, lists solely in-frame clones and lacks some. The data show over 800,000 clones, with 80% to 95% seen just once and around 24% held by the top ten. Naive CD8 cells were CD45RO-negative, positively selected for CCR7, excluding terminally differentiated effector memory CD45RA+ cells. The sequenced sample was naive CD8+ T cells sorted from blood. The receptors stem from a man aged 25-45 years in good health.

This clone was detected only once. The chain couples TRBV14 to TRBJ2-7, with unresolved D. Germline V lookup: CDR1 SGHDN, CDR2 FVKESK. V was pared by 4 bases and J by 2 bases, with 21 bases between. The CDR3 has 17 residues. DNA of the CDR3: TGTGCCAGCAGCCTGGCGGCAGTTACTTCATTCCCCTACGAGCAGTACTTC. Residues: CASSLAAVTSFPYEQYF.

The chain recombines TRBV19 with TRBJ1-4, with D unresolved. Germline V gives CDR1 LNHDA, CDR2 SQIVND (reference sequence). Trimming pared 9 bases from V and 7 bases from J, leaving 21 bases between. The CDR3 spans 15 residues. CDR3 nucleotides: TGTGCCAGCAGGACTAGGGAGCGTTACGGTGAAAAACTGTTTTTT. Amino acids: CASRTRERYGEKLFF.

The chain links TRBV28 to TRBJ2-3, with 9 bases fitting TRBD1. The CDR3 is made up of 19 amino acids. The germline V gene encodes CDR1 MDHEN and CDR2 SYDVKM. V shed 2 bases and J 4 bases; nucleotides not matched to a gene: 16. The CDR3, as DNA: TGTGCCAGCAGTTTAATCCTCGGGACAGGGAGGCGGCGCCCAGATACGCAGTATTTT. It is translated as CASSLILGTGRRRPDTQYF.

The V gene is TRBV9, the J gene TRBJ2-3, with D possibly being TRBD2 (6 bases). There are 15 residues in the CDR3. The V gene's germline CDR1 is SGDLS and CDR2 YYNGEE. The V end was cut by 0 bases, the J end by 2 bases, with 10 bases between. As DNA, the CDR3 is TGTGCCAGCAGCGTAGAGACGGGACTCACAGATACGCAGTATTTT. Encoded protein: CASSVETGLTDTQYF.

The genes are TRBV5-6 and TRBJ2-2; D call uncertain. Germline V gives CDR1 SGHDT, CDR2 YYEEEE. This CDR3 has 15 amino acids. V lost 0 bases, J lost 8 bases, and 14 bases lay in between. The CDR3 DNA is TGTGCCAGCAGCTTGGGCGGCAGGAGAGCGGGGGAGCTGTTTTTT. Translating it yields CASSLGGRRAGELFF.

The chain uses TRBV7-6 and TRBJ1-5, with D tentatively TRBD1 (6 bases). Germline V gives CDR1 SGHVS, CDR2 FNYEAQ. The CDR3 runs 17 residues. V lost 5 bases and J 2 bases, leaving 19 bases between the germline ends. The CDR3 sequence: CASSPFTGTVGNQPQHF. CDR3 sequence (DNA): TGTGCCAGCAGCCCCTTTACAGGGACGGTTGGCAATCAGCCCCAGCATTTT.

V and J are TRBV15 and TRBJ1-4; D ambiguous. CDR3 length equals 15 residues. V was pared by 1 base and J by 8 bases, with 14 bases between. The germline CDR1 and CDR2 sequences are LNHNV and YYDKDF (reference sequence). The DNA of the CDR3 is TGTGCCACCAGCAGAGCACGACGGTCGACGGAAAAACTGTTTTTT. Translated, it gives CATSRARRSTEKLFF.

This clone was counted a single time. The genes are TRBV15 and TRBJ2-7, with no clear D. In germline, CDR1 is LNHNV, CDR2 YYDKDF (reference sequence). This CDR3 has 14 amino acids. V was shortened by 5 bases and J by 2 bases, with 13 bases between the two germline ends. CDR3: CATSDSAETYEQYF. CDR3 DNA: TGTGCCACCAGCGACTCGGCGGAAACCTACGAGCAGTACTTC.

This sequence joins TRBV9 and TRBJ2-2; D gene ambiguous. CDR1 SGDLS and CDR2 YYNGEE come from the germline V gene. V was cut by 0 bases and J by 7 bases, with 4 bases left in between. The CDR3 is 12 residues long. The CDR3 sequence is CASSVENGELFF. CDR3 sequence (DNA): TGTGCCAGCAGCGTAGAAAACGGGGAGCTGTTTTTT. Full variable domain (remainder filled in from reference TRBV9 and TRBJ2-2): DSGVTQTPKHLITATGQRVTLRCSPRSGDLSVYWYQQSLDQGLQFLIQYYNGEERAKGNILERFSAQQFPDLHSELNLSSLELGDSALYFCASSVENGELFFGEGSRLTVL.

The CDR3 DNA is TGTGCCAGCAGTATTGACGGGGATTCCTACAATGAGCAGTTCTTC. Residues: CASSIDGDSYNEQFF. The chain joins TRBV7-2 to TRBJ2-1, with D possibly being TRBD2 (5 bases). V lost 6 bases, J lost 1 base, and 13 bases lay in between. There are 15 residues in the CDR3. Germline V CDR1 and CDR2: SGHTA, FQGNSA.

Here the CDR3 reads CASSQDGRRGTTGCEQYF. In DNA, the CDR3 is TGCGCCAGCAGTCAAGATGGCAGGAGGGGGACGACAGGTTGCGAGCAGTACTTC. This chain uses TRBV23-1 with TRBJ2-7; perhaps D is TRBD1 or TRBD2 (6 bases each). TRBV23-1 is an open reading frame, and its role is uncertain. Trimming shortened V by 2 bases and J by 6 bases, and 26 bases separated the two germline ends. The CDR3 has 18 amino acids.

The chain uses TRBV6-1 and TRBJ2-3; possible D gene TRBD2, 5 bases. CDR3 length: 15 residues. Germline CDR1 and CDR2: MNHNS and SASEGT. The ends were cut back, 6 bases at V and 2 bases at J, with 15 bases in the middle. The CDR3 loop reads CASSPAGFFTDTQYF. Written as DNA, the CDR3 is TGTGCCAGCAGCCCCGCGGGCTTCTTCACAGATACGCAGTATTTT.

The chain has TRBV7-2 and TRBJ1-1; maybe TRBD1 (5 bases). This CDR3 is built from 14 residues. Trimming left V 5 bases short and J 10 bases short, with 20 bases between. CDR1 and CDR2 (germline): SGHTA, FQGNSA. The CDR3 is CASSPEGTGFGAFF. The DNA for the CDR3 is TGTGCCAGCAGCCCCGAGGGGACGGGGTTCGGAGCTTTCTTT. The whole variable domain, remainder taken from reference TRBV7-2 and TRBJ1-1, is GAGVSQSPSNKVTEKGKDVELRCDPISGHTALYWYRQSLGQGLEFLIYFQGNSAPDKSGLPSDRFSAERTGGSVSTLTIQRTQQEDSAVYLCASSPEGTGFGAFFGQGTRLTVV.

Regarding this clone: It may be a read error: a sequence one base away is much more abundant. The same CDR3 also results from other DNA sequences found in this sample. The chain links TRBV7-6 to TRBJ2-6; D is uncertain. Trimming removed 0 bases at V and 1 base at J, with 1 base between. This CDR3 is 14 amino acids long. The germline V gene encodes CDR1 SGHVS and CDR2 FNYEAQ. The CDR3 reads CASSLASGANVLTF. As DNA, the CDR3 is TGTGCCAGCAGCTTAGCTTCTGGGGCCAACGTCCTGACTTTC.

The CDR3 nucleotides read TGCAGCGCCACTAACCCCGACAATGAGCAGTTCTTC. Its translation: CSATNPDNEQFF. The V gene is TRBV29-1, the J gene TRBJ2-1; D unresolved. Trimming cost V 7 bases and J 5 bases, with 12 bases left between them. Germline V CDR1 and CDR2: SQVTM, ANQGSEA. The CDR3 consists of 12 residues.

The chain carries TRBV5-6 and TRBJ2-3; 8 positions match TRBD2. The V and J ends lost 3 bases and 5 bases, in that order; junction bases with no gene match: 14. The CDR3 extends over 17 amino acids. Per germline, CDR1 SGHDT and CDR2 YYEEEE. The CDR3 loop reads CASSWYLALAEEDTQYF. The CDR3 DNA reads as TGTGCCAGCAGCTGGTACCTCGCACTAGCGGAAGAAGATACGCAGTATTTT.

The chain joins TRBV30 to TRBJ2-7; 7 bases are a match to TRBD1. V lost 7 bases to trimming and J lost 2 bases; unmatched junction nucleotides: 11. This CDR3 is built from 14 residues. Per germline, CDR1 GTSNPN and CDR2 SVGIG (reference sequence). CDR3 residues: CASLLWTGTYEQYF. The CDR3 DNA reads as TGTGCCTCCCTGCTATGGACAGGTACCTACGAGCAGTACTTC.

The chain uses TRBV27 and TRBJ2-3; TRBD2 might be the D (6 bases). V was shortened by 9 bases and J by 2 bases, with 9 bases between the two germline ends. The CDR3 has 12 amino acids. CDR1 and CDR2 from the germline V gene are MNHEY and SMNVEV (reference sequence). The CDR3 coding sequence is TGTGCCAGTAGCGGTATCACAGATACGCAGTATTTT. Translated: CASSGITDTQYF.

This clone has a single count. The rearrangement uses TRBV19 and TRBJ2-7; 7 bases line up with TRBD1. The V gene end was trimmed by 7 bases and the J gene end by 3 bases; junction bases not matched to a gene: 12. Germline CDR1 LNHDA, CDR2 SQIVND (reference sequence). The CDR3 contains 15 residues. The CDR3 sequence: CASTSKQGSLYEQYF. DNA for the CDR3: TGTGCCAGTACCTCCAAACAGGGGTCGCTCTACGAGCAGTACTTC. Filled out from reference TRBV19 and TRBJ2-7, the complete variable domain reads DGGITQSPKYLFRKEGQNVTLSCEQNLNHDAMYWYRQDPGQGLRLIYYSQIVNDFQKGDIAEGYSVSREKKESFPLTVTSAQKNPTAFYLCASTSKQGSLYEQYFGPGTRLTVT.

This chain joins TRBV15 and TRBJ2-7, with D perhaps given as TRBD1 or TRBD2 (6 bases each). The CDR3 length is 15 residues. The V gene lost 0 bases and the J gene lost 5 bases, with 14 bases spanning the gap. Germline CDR1 and CDR2: LNHNV and YYDKDF (reference sequence). CDR3 DNA sequence: TGTGCCACCAGCAGAGAATGGGGGGCGGTGGACGAGCAGTACTTC. Residues: CATSREWGAVDEQYF.

Concerning this clone: The sample carries other DNA sequences with the same CDR3. V gene TRBV11-2 combines with J gene TRBJ1-5, with D perhaps TRBD1 (5 bases). This CDR3 spans 14 amino acids. The V gene's germline CDR1 is SGHAT and CDR2 FQNNGV. Trimming cost V 1 base and J 1 base, with 5 bases left between them. CDR3 in DNA: TGTGCCAGCAGCTTAGGGGACAGCAATCAGCCCCAGCATTTT. Translated: CASSLGDSNQPQHF.